One and the same sample provided the 9 T cell receptor beta chains below, sequenced in a study of cytomegalovirus exposure and HLA in healthy donors. PCR used 60 Vbeta primers and 13 Jbeta primers. This table comes from immunoSEQ multiplex PCR, and its TCRdb copy is limited to in-frame clones, with some not included. The sample yields roughly 66,000 clones, more than 75% seen once. Sequencing was performed on PBMCs. The receptor set was obtained from a man between 18 and 29 years old in good health and CMV-seropositive.

V and J are TRBV25-1 and TRBJ1-4, with unresolved D. This CDR3 comprises 15 residues. The ends were cut back, 1 base at V and 0 bases at J, with 6 bases in the middle. Germline values: CDR1 MGHDK, CDR2 SYGVNS. CDR3 DNA sequence: TGTGCCAGCAGTGAATTCGGGGCAACTAATGAAAAACTGTTTTTT. Its translation: CASSEFGATNEKLFF.

This chain joins TRBV9 and TRBJ1-1; D is undetermined. The CDR3 runs to 15 residues. Trimming left V 0 bases short and J 2 bases short, with 11 bases between. CDR1 and CDR2 from the germline V gene are SGDLS and YYNGEE. The CDR3 nucleotides read TGTGCCAGCAGCGTAGGACACACAACAAACACTGAAGCTTTCTTT. It encodes CASSVGHTTNTEAFF.

The chain combines TRBV5-1 with TRBJ2-3; weak D call: TRBD1 (6 bases). The CDR3 covers 15 residues. The germline gives CDR1 SGHRS, CDR2 YFSETQ. The V and J ends lost 0 bases and 2 bases respectively, with 10 bases between them. The CDR3 protein is CASSLVGAPTDTQYF. The DNA of the CDR3 is TGCGCCAGCAGCTTGGTGGGGGCCCCCACAGATACGCAGTATTTT. The variable domain in full, with the rest retrieved from reference TRBV5-1 and TRBJ2-3, is KAGVTQTPRYLIKTRGQQVTLSCSPISGHRSVSWYQQTPGQGLQFLFEYFSETQRNKGNFPGRFSGRQFSNSRSEMNVSTLELGDSALYLCASSLVGAPTDTQYFGPGTRLTVL.

The chain employs TRBV6-1 and TRBJ1-1; 8 bases fit TRBD1. J was trimmed by 5 bases and V by 10 bases; bases with no gene match: 9. The CDR3 is 13 amino acids. The V gene's germline CDR1 is MNHNS and CDR2 SASEGT. The CDR3 nucleotides read TGTGCCACCCTCGGACAGGGAGGAACTGAAGCTTTCTTT. Translating gives CATLGQGGTEAFF.

The chain is built from TRBV30 and TRBJ1-4; D not resolved. Germline lookup yields CDR1 GTSNPN and CDR2 SVGIG (reference sequence). Trimming left V 0 bases short and J 5 bases short, with 13 bases between. The CDR3 runs to 15 residues. CDR3 nucleotides: TGTGCCTGGAGTGTACGGCGGAGTTTAAATGAAAAACTGTTTTTT. Its translation is CAWSVRRSLNEKLFF.

The chain recombines TRBV28 with TRBJ1-6; tentatively, D is TRBD1 (6 bases). The CDR3 consists of 15 residues. V lost 2 bases, J lost 7 bases, and 12 bases lay in between. From germline, CDR1 is MDHEN and CDR2 SYDVKM. The CDR3 region has the DNA TGTGCCAGCAGTTTAGGGGGCAGGGGCAATTCACCCCTCCACTTT. This translates into CASSLGGRGNSPLHF.

The chain joins TRBV9 to TRBJ1-5, with TRBD1 identical over 10 bases. The V gene end was trimmed by 5 bases and the J gene end by 3 bases; junction bases not matched to a gene: 17. Germline assignment: CDR1 SGDLS and CDR2 YYNGEE. The CDR3 contains 19 residues. CDR3 sequence (DNA): TGTGCCAGCAGAAATTACTCCTCACCGGGACAGGGGTACAATCAGCCCCAGCATTTT. It is translated as CASRNYSSPGQGYNQPQHF.

This clone was detected once. V usage is TRBV5-1 and J usage is TRBJ1-1, with unresolved D. In germline, CDR1 is SGHRS, CDR2 YFSETQ. The CDR3 spans 12 residues. The V end was cut by 2 bases, the J end by 8 bases, with 10 bases between. CDR3 in DNA: TGCGCCAGCAGCTTCCGGGGAGCCGAAGCTTTCTTT. Protein product: CASSFRGAEAFF.

The table lists this clone with a count of one. The chain couples TRBV5-4 to TRBJ1-5, with unresolved D. This CDR3 is 16 amino acids long. Germline lookup yields CDR1 SGHNT and CDR2 YYREEE (reference sequence). V shed 3 bases and J shed 4 bases, with 17 bases lying between them. CDR3 bases: TGTGCCAGCAGCTCTGACCCAGGTACTTTTAATCAGCCCCAGCATTTT. This translates into CASSSDPGTFNQPQHF.